This TCR beta chain was profiled in a study of OX40 agonist ivuxolimab in advanced cancers. V was clipped by 2 bases and J by 6 bases; unmatched bases: 10. In germline, CDR1 is KGHSH, CDR2 LQKENI. There are 17 residues in the CDR3. Profiled with immunoSEQ multiplex PCR; TCRdb holds only in-frame clones, not every one. Here the sample spans roughly 48,000 clones, around 80% being singletons. The source material was CD4+ or CD8+ T cells sorted from blood, sampled in a trial of the OX40 agonist ivuxolimab. The origin of this receptor is an adult with an advanced solid tumor such as melanoma, head and neck, liver or kidney cancer. V gene TRBV18 combines with J gene TRBJ2-3; 11 bases map to TRBD2. CDR3 in amino acids: CASSPVTSGVGSDTQYF. CDR3 DNA: TGTGCCAGCTCACCAGTGACTAGCGGGGTTGGATCTGATACGCAGTATTTT.